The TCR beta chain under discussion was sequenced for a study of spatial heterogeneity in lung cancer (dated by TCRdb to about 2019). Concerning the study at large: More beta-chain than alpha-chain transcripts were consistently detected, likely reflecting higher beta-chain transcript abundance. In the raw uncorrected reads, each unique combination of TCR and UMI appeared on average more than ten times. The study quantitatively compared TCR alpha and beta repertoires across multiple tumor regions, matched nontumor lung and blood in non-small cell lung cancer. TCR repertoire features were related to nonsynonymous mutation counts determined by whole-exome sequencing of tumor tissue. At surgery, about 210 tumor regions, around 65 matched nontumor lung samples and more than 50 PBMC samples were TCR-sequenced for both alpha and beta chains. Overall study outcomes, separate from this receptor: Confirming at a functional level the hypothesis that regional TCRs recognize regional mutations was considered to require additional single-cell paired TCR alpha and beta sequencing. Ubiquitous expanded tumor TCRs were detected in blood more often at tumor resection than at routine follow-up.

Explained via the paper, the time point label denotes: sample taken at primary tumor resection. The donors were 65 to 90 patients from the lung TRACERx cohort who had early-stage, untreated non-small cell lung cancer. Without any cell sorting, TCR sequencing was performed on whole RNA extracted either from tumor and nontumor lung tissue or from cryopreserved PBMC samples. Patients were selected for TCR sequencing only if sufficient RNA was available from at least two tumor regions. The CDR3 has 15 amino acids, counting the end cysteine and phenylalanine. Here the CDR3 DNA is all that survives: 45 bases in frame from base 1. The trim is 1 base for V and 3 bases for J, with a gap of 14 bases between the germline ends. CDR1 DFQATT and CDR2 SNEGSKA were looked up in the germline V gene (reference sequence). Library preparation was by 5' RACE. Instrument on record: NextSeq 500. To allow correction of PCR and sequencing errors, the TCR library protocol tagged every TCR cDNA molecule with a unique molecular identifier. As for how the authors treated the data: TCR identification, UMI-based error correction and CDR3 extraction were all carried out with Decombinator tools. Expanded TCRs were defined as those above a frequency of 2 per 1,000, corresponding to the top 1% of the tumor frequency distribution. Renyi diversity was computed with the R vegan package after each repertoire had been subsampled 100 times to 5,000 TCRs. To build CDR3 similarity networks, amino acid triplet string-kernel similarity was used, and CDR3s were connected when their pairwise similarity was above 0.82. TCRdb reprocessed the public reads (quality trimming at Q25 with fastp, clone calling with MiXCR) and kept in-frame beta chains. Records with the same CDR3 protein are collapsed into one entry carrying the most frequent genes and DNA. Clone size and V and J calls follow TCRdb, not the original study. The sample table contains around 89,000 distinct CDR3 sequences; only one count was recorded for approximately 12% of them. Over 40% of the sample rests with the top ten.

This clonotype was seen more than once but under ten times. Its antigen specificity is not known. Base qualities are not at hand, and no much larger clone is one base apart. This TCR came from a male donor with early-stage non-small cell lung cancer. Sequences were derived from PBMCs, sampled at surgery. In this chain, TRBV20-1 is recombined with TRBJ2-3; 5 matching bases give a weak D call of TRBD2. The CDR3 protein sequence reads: CSARAPPSLTDTQYF. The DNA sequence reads TGCAGTGCTAGAGCCCCCCCTAGCTTGACAGATACGCAGTATTTT.